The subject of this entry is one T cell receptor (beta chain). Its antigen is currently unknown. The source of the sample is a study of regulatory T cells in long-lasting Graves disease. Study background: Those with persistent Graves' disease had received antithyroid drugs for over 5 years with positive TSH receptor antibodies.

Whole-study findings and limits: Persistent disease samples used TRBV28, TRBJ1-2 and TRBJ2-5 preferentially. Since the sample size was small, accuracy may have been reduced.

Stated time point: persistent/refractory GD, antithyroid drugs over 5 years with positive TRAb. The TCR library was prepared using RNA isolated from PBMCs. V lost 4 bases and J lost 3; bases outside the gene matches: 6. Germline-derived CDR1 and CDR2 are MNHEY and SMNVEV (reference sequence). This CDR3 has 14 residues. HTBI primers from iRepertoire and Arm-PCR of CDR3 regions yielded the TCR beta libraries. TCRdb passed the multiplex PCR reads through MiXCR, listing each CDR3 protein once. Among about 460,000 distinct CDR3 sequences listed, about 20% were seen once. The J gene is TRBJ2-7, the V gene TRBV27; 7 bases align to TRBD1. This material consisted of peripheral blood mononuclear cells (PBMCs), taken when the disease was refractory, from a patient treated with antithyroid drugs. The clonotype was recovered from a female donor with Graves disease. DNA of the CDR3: TGTGCCAGCAGTTCAAGGGGGCTTCACTACGAGCAGTACTTC. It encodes CASSSRGLHYEQYF.